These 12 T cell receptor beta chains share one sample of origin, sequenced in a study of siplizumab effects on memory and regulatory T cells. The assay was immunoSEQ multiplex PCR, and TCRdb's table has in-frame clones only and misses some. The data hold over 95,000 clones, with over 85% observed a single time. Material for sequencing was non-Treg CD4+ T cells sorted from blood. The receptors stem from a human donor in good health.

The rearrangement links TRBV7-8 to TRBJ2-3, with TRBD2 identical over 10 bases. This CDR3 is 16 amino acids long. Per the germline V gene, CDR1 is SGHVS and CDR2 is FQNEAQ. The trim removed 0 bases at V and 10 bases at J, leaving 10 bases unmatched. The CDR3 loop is CASSLARIAGGQAQYF. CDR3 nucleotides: TGTGCCAGCAGCTTAGCGAGAATAGCGGGGGGCCAAGCGCAGTATTTT.

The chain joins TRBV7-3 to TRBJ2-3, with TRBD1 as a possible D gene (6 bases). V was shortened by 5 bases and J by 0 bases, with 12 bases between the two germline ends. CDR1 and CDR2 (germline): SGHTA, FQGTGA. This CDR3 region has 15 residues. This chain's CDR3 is CASSPDRSSTDTQYF. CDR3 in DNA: TGTGCCAGCAGCCCTGACAGGAGTAGCACAGATACGCAGTATTTT. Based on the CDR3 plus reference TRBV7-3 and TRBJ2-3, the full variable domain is GAGVSQTPSNKVTEKGKYVELRCDPISGHTALYWYRQSLGQGPEFLIYFQGTGAADDSGLPNDRFFAVRPEGSVSTLKIQRTERGDSAVYLCASSPDRSSTDTQYFGPGTRLTVL.

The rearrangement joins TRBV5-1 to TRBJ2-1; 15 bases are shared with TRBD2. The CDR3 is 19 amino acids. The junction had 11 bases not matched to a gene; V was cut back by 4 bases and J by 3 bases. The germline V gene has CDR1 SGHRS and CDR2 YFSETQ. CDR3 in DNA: TGCGCCAGCAGCAATTCCGGGACTAGCGGGGGGCCCCTCTACAATGAGCAGTTCTTC. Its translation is CASSNSGTSGGPLYNEQFF.

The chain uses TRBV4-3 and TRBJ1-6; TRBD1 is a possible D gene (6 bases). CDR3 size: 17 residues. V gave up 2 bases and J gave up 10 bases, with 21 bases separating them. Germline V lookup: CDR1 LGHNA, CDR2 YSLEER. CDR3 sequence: CASSQRRQPGDHSPLHF. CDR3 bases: TGCGCCAGCAGCCAACGGCGACAGCCAGGGGATCACTCACCCCTCCACTTT.

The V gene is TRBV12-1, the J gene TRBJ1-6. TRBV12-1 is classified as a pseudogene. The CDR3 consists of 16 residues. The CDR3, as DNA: TGTGCCAGCAGCTCCCGAACCGGGACCCTCAATTCACCCCTCCACTTT. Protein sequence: CASSSRTGTLNSPLHF.

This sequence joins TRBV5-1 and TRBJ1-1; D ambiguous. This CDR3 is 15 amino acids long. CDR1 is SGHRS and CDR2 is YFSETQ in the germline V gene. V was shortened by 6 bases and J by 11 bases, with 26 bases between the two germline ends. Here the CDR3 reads CASTPLRLDIGRAFF. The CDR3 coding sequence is TGCGCCAGCACCCCCCTTCGGTTAGATATAGGGCGGGCTTTCTTT.

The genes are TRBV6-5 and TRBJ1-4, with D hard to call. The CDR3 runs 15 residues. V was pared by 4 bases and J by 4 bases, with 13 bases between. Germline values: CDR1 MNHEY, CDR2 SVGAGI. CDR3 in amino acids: CASSSEGRGNEKLFF. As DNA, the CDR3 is TGTGCCAGCAGTTCCGAGGGCCGGGGTAATGAAAAACTGTTTTTT.

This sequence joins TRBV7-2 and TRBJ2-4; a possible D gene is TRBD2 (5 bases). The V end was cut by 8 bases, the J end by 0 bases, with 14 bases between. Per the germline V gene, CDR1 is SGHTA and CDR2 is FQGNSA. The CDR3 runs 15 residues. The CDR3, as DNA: TGTGCCAGCGAAAGGCTAGCACTAGCCAAAAACATTCAGTACTTC. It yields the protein CASERLALAKNIQYF.

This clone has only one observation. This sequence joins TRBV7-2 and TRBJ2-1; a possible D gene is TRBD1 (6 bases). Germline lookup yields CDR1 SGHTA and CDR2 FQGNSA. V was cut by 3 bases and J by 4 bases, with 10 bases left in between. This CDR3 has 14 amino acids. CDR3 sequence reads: CASSLRGIYNEQFF. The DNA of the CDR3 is TGTGCCAGCAGCTTGAGGGGGATATACAATGAGCAGTTCTTC. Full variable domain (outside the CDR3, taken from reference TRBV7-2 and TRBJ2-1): GAGVSQSPSNKVTEKGKDVELRCDPISGHTALYWYRQSLGQGLEFLIYFQGNSAPDKSGLPSDRFSAERTGGSVSTLTIQRTQQEDSAVYLCASSLRGIYNEQFFGPGTRLTVL.

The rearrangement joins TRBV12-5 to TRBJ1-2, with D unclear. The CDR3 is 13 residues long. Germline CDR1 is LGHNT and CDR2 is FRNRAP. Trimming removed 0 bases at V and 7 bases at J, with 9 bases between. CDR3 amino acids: CASGLVPAGGYTF. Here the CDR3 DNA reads TGTGCTAGTGGTTTGGTACCAGCCGGTGGCTACACCTTC. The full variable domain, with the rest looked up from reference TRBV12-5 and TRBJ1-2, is DARVTQTPRHKVTEMGQEVTMRCQPILGHNTVFWYRQTMMQGLELLAYFRNRAPLDDSGMPKDRFSAEMPDATLATLKIQPSEPRDSAVYFCASGLVPAGGYTFGSGTRLTVV.

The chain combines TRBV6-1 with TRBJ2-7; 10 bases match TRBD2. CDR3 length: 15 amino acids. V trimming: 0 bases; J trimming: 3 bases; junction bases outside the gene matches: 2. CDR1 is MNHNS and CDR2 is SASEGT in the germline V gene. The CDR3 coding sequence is TGTGCCAGCAGTGAAGCGGGACTAGCGCGCTACGAGCAGTACTTC. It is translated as CASSEAGLARYEQYF.

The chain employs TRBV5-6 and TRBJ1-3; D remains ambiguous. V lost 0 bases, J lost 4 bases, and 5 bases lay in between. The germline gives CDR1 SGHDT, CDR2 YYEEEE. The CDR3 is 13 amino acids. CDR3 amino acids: CASSLGRGNTIYF. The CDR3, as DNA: TGTGCCAGCAGCTTGGGCCGAGGAAACACCATATATTTT.